Listed here are 8 T cell receptor beta chains from one sample, sequenced in a study of memory CD4+ T cells and cytomegalovirus serostatus. The sort gate was single viable CD3+CD4+CD8-CD45RO+ cells for memory CD4+ T cells. The assay was immunoSEQ multiplex PCR, and TCRdb's table has in-frame clones only and misses some. The data show fewer than 90,000 clones, under 80% seen once. Sequenced: memory CD4+ T cells from blood. The receptors come from an adult in good health and CMV-seropositive.

This clone was seen only a few times. The chain uses TRBV6-6 and TRBJ1-1; D is unresolved. Per germline, CDR1 MNHNY and CDR2 SVGAGI (reference sequence). V lost 2 bases to trimming and J lost 3 bases, with 13 bases between them. The CDR3 sequence is 15 residues long. CDR3 nucleotides: TGTGCCAGCAGTTACCCACCCGGACGGTACACTGAAGCTTTCTTT. Amino acid sequence: CASSYPPGRYTEAFF.

This CDR3 is CSAQQDHTEAFF. The CDR3 DNA follows: TGCAGCGCCCAGCAGGATCACACTGAAGCTTTCTTT. The rearrangement links TRBV29-1 to TRBJ1-1, with unresolved D. CDR1 and CDR2 from the germline V gene are SQVTM and ANQGSEA. The CDR3 sequence is 12 residues long. V lost 7 bases and J lost 3, with 12 bases in between.

The chain couples TRBV28 to TRBJ2-3; possibly TRBD2 for D (7 bases). The CDR3 has 15 amino acids. The germline V and J ends were trimmed by 4 bases and 9 bases, with 20 bases remaining between them. Germline V gives CDR1 MDHEN, CDR2 SYDVKM. CDR3 sequence reads: CASSSRGGAAGTQYF. The CDR3 nucleotides read TGTGCCAGCAGTTCAAGAGGGGGGGCCGCGGGGACGCAGTATTTT.

This clone is a singleton in its sample. CDR3 nucleotide sequence: TGTGCCAGCAGCGTAGCAGGGAACACTGAAGCTTTCTTT. Protein sequence: CASSVAGNTEAFF. The chain uses TRBV9 and TRBJ1-1, with D unresolved. The CDR3 runs 13 residues. Germline V gene sequence: CDR1 SGDLS, CDR2 YYNGEE. V was pared by 0 bases and J by 1 base, with 4 bases between.

The DNA of the CDR3 is TGTGCCAGCAGTTTATTACTAAGGGGCCGTAGGAACACTGAAGCTTTCTTT. Translation: CASSLLLRGRRNTEAFF. J is TRBJ1-1 and V is TRBV27; tentative D call: TRBD1 (5 bases). Germline loops: CDR1 MNHEY, CDR2 SMNVEV (reference sequence). V was trimmed by 1 base and J by 1 base, leaving 16 bases between them. The CDR3 totals 17 residues.

The chain recombines TRBV10-3 with TRBJ1-2, with 9 bases aligning to TRBD1. The ends lost 7 bases at V and 7 bases at J; junction bases unmatched: 10. There are 14 residues in the CDR3. Germline assignment: CDR1 ENHRY and CDR2 SYGVKD. CDR3 nucleotide sequence: TGTGCCATCAATCCTTCCGACAGGGGGGGTGGCTACACCTTC. Its translation: CAINPSDRGGGYTF.

This clone was observed a handful of times. V is TRBV10-2 and J is TRBJ1-1; D may be TRBD1 (5 bases). Germline-derived CDR1 and CDR2 are WSHSY and SAAADI. The CDR3 has 13 residues. Trimming pared 1 base from V and 5 bases from J, leaving 8 bases between. The CDR3 DNA is TGCGCCAGCAGTGAGTGGGGGGGTACTGAAGCTTTCTTT. Its translation is CASSEWGGTEAFF.

The V and J genes are TRBV11-3 and TRBJ1-5; D ambiguous. There are 16 residues in the CDR3. The V end lost 1 base, the J end lost 3 bases, and 13 bases lay between the germline ends. CDR1 is SGHNT, CDR2 YENEEA, per germline. The CDR3 protein is CASSLGPSLLNQPQHF. The CDR3 coding sequence is TGTGCCAGCAGCTTAGGACCCAGTTTACTCAATCAGCCCCAGCATTTT.